This T cell receptor (beta chain) was documented in a study of blood T cell repertoires in COVID-19. Study background: Sites across the United States, Italy and Spain contributed samples from acute and convalescent COVID-19. PBMCs, B-cell-depleted T cells, or T cells were the source of the cDNA or gDNA that made up the material.

In the authors' workflow: Estimates of nucleated cell counts were drawn from the amplification of reference gene primers. The method was immunoSEQ multiplex PCR; TCRdb's version includes in-frame clones alone and lacks a portion of them. The V and J calls and clone size were taken over from that table, and D and trimming were inferred from the DNA. The top ten hold approximately 40% of the sample, which has about 150,000 clones, about 89% seen once. V lost 10 bases to trimming and J lost 3 bases; unmatched junction nucleotides: 8. Germline V gene lookup returns CDR1 ENHRY and CDR2 SYGVKD. The CDR3 sequence is 13 residues long.

The sample taken for sequencing was peripheral blood. The clonotype comes from a man aged 50-59 years who had recovered from COVID-19. The chain couples TRBV10-3 to TRBJ1-2, with 7 bases aligning to TRBD1. The CDR3 region is CATGGGEDYGYTF. The CDR3 DNA sequence: TGTGCCACCGGAGGGGGCGAAGACTATGGCTACACCTTC.